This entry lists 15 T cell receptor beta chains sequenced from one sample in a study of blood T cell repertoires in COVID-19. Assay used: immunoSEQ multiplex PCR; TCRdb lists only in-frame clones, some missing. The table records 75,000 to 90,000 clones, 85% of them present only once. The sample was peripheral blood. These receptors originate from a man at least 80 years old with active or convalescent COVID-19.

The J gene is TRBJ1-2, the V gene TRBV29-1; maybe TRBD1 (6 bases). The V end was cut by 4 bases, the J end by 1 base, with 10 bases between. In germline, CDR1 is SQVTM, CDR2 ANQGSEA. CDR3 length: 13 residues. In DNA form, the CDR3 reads TGCAGCGTTGCGAAGGACAGTAACTATGGCTACACCTTC. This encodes CSVAKDSNYGYTF.

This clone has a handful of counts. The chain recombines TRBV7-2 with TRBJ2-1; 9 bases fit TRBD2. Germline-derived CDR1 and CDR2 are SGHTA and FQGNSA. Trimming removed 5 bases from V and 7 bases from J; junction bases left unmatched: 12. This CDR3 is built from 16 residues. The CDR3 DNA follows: TGTGCCAGCAGCCCACGCGCGGGGGGGCGGGTAAATGAGCAGTTCTTC. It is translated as CASSPRAGGRVNEQFF. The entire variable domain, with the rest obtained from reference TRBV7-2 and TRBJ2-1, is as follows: GAGVSQSPSNKVTEKGKDVELRCDPISGHTALYWYRQSLGQGLEFLIYFQGNSAPDKSGLPSDRFSAERTGGSVSTLTIQRTQQEDSAVYLCASSPRAGGRVNEQFFGPGTRLTVL.

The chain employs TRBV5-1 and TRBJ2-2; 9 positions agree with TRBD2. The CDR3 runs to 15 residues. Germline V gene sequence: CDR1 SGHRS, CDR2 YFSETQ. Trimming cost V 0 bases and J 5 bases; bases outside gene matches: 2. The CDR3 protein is CASSLVREGTGELFF. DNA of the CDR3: TGCGCCAGCAGCTTGGTGCGGGAGGGAACCGGGGAGCTGTTTTTT.

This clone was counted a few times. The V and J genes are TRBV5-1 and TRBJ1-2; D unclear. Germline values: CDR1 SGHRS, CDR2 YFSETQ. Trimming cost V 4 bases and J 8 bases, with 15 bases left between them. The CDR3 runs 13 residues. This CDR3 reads CASSPDPAGGYTF. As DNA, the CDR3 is TGCGCCAGCAGCCCCGACCCCGCGGGGGGCTACACCTTC.

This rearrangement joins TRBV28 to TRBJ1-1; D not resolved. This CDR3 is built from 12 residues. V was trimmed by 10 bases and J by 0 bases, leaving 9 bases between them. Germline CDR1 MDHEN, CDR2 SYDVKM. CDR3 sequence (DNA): TGTGCCATCAAACAGATGAACACTGAAGCTTTCTTT. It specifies CAIKQMNTEAFF.

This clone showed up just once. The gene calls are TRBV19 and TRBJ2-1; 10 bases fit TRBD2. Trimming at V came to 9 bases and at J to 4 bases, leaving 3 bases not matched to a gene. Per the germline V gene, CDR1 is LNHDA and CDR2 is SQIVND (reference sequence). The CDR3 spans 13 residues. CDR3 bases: TGTGCCAGCTCTAGCGGGAGTTACAATGAGCAGTTCTTC. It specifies CASSSGSYNEQFF.

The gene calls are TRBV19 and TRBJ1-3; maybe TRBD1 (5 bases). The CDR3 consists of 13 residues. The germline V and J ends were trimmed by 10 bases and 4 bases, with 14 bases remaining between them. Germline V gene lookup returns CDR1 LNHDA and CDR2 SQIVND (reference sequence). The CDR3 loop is CATADSIGNTIYF. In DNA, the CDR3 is TGTGCCACCGCAGACAGCATCGGAAACACCATATATTTT.

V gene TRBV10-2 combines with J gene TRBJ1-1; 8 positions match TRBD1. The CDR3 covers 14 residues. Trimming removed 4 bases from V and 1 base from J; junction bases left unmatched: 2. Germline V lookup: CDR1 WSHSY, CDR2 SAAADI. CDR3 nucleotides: TGCGCCAGCAGTGGACAGGGGCAGAACACTGAAGCTTTCTTT. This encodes CASSGQGQNTEAFF.

As DNA, the CDR3 is TGTGCCAGCAGCTTAGGTGCAGGGGGTCAAGAGACCCAGTACTTC. This encodes CASSLGAGGQETQYF. The chain has TRBV7-3 and TRBJ2-5, with 7 bases fitting TRBD1. CDR1 and CDR2 from the germline V gene are SGHTA and FQGTGA. V shed 2 bases, J shed 2 bases, and the junction held 5 bases outside the gene matches. The CDR3 covers 15 residues.

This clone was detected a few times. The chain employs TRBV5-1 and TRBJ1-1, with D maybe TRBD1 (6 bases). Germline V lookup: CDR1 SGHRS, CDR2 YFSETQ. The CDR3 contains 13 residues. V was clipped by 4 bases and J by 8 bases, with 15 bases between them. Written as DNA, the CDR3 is TGCGCCAGCAGCAACCCCGGACAGCCGGAAGCTTTCTTT. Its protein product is CASSNPGQPEAFF.

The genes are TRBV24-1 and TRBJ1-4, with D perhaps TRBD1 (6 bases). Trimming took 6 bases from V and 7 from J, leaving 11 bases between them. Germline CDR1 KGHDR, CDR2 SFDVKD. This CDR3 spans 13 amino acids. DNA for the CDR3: TGTGCCACCAGTCCAGGGGCACGTGAAAAACTGTTTTTT. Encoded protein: CATSPGAREKLFF.

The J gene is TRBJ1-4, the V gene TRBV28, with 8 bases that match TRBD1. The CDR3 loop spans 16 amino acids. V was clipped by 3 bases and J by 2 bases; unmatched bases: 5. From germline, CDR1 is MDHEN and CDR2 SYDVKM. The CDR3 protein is CASSFRQGATNEKLFF. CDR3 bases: TGTGCCAGCAGTTTTCGGCAGGGGGCGACTAATGAAAAACTGTTTTTT.

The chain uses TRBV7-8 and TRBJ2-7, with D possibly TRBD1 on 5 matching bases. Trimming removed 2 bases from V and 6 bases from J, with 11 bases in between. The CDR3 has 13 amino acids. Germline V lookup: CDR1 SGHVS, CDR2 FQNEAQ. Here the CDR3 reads CASSLMPGPEQYV. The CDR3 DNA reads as TGTGCCAGCAGCTTAATGCCAGGGCCCGAGCAGTACGTC.

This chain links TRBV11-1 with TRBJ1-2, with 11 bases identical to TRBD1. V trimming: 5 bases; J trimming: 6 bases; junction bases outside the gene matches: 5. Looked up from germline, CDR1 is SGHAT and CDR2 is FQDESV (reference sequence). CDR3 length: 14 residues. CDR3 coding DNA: TGTGCCAGCAGCAAGGACAGGGGGCCCCATGGCTACACCTTC. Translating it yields CASSKDRGPHGYTF. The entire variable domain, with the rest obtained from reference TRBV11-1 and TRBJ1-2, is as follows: EAEVAQSPRYKITEKSQAVAFWCDPISGHATLYWYRQILGQGPELLVQFQDESVVDDSQLPKDRFSAERLKGVDSTLKIQPAELGDSAMYLCASSKDRGPHGYTFGSGTRLTVV.

The CDR3 sequence is CARRQGYYGYTF. The CDR3, as DNA: TGTGCCAGGCGACAGGGCTACTATGGCTACACCTTC. The chain has TRBV19 and TRBJ1-2; TRBD1 aligns across 7 bases. The V segment lost 9 bases and the J segment 3 bases; nucleotides outside the gene matches: 4. The germline V gene encodes CDR1 LNHDA and CDR2 SQIVND (reference sequence). The CDR3 has 12 amino acids.